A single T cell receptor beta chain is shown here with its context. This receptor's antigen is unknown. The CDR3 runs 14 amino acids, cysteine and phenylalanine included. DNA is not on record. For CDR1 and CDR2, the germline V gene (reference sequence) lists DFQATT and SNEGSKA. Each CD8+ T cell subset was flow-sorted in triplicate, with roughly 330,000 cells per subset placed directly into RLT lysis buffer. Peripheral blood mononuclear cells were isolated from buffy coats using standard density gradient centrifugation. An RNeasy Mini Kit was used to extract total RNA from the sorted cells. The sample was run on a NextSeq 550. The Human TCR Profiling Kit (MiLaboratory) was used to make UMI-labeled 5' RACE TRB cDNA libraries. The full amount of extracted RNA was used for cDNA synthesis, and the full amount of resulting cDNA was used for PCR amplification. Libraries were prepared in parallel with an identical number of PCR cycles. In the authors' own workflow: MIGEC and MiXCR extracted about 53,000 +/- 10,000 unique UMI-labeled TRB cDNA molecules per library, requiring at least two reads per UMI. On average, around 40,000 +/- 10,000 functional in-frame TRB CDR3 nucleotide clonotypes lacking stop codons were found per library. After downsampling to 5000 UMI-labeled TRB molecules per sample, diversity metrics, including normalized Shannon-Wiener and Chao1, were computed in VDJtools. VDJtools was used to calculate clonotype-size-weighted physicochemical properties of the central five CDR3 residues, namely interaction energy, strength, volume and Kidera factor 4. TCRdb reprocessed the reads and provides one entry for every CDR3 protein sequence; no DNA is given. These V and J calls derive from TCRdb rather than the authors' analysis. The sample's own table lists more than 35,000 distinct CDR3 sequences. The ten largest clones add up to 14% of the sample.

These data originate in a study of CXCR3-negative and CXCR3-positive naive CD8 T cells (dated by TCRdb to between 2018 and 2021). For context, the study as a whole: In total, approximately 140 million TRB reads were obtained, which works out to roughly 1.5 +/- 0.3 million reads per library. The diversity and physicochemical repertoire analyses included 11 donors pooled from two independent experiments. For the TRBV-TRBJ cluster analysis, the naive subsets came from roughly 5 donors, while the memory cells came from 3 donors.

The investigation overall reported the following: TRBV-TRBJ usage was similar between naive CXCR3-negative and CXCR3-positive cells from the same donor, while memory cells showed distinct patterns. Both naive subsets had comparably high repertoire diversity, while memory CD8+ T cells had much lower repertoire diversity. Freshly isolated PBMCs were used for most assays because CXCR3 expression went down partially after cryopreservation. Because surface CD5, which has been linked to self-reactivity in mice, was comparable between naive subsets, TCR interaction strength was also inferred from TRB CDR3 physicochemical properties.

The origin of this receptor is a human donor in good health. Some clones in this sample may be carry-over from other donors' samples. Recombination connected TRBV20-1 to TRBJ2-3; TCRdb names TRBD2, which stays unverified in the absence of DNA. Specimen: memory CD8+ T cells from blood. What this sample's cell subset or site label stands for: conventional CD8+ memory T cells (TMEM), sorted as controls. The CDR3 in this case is CSAEGTSNTDTQYF.